This T cell receptor beta chain was obtained from a study of blood T cell repertoires in COVID-19. This clone has just a few counts. V lost 5 bases and J lost 3, with 8 bases in between. The CDR3 contains 11 residues. Germline CDR1 reads GTSNPN; CDR2 reads SVGIG (reference sequence). The repertoire was sequenced with immunoSEQ multiplex PCR; TCRdb's copy has only in-frame clones and lacks some. The sample carries some 70,000 clones, approximately 86% recorded once. The gene calls are TRBV30 and TRBJ2-7; TRBD2 is a possible D gene (6 bases). The sequenced sample consisted of peripheral blood. The clonotype originates from a man in his forties with COVID-19, enrolled during active disease. In DNA form, the CDR3 reads TGTGCCTGGGGGCGGGGCTACGAGCAGTACTTC. Its translation: CAWGRGYEQYF.